Reported below is one TCR beta chain. Its specificity is unknown. Sequencing was performed with immunoSEQ multiplex PCR; in TCRdb, only in-frame clones are kept and a portion is missing. This table holds approximately 100,000 clones, around nine tenths found once. The data derive from a study of identifying expanded T cells in peripheral blood. Study-level findings and limits: Differentially abundant clones: around 1.2 between replicates, 16.4 at 2 to 3 weeks, 18 to 20 at four. Clone count variance between roughly 2-week samples rose with total template count.

Sequenced input: blood. This sequence originates from a person aged 18 to 75 in good health.

This chain's CDR3 is CASSLEISGSTDTQYF. The CDR3 DNA follows: TGCGCCAGCAGCTTGGAAATTAGCGGAAGCACAGATACGCAGTATTTT. V usage is TRBV5-1 and J usage is TRBJ2-3; perhaps TRBD2 as D (6 bases). The CDR3 spans 16 residues. The V gene's germline CDR1 is SGHRS and CDR2 YFSETQ. Trimming shortened V by 0 bases and J by 0 bases, and 11 bases separated the two germline ends.